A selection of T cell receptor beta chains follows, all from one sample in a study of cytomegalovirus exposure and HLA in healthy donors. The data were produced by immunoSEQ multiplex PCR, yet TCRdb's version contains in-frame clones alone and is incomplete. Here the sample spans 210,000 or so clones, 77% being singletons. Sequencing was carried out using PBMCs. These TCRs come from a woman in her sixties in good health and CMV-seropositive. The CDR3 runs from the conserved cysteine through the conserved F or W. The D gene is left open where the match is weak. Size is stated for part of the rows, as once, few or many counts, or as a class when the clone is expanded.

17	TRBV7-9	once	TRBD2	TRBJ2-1	CASSLLAGGSNKNEQFF	TGTGCCAGCAGCTTGCTAGCGGGGGGCTCTAATAAAAATGAGCAGTTCTTC
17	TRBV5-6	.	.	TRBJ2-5	CASSFQRVYRYQETQYF	TGTGCCAGCAGCTTCCAGCGGGTGTACCGGTACCAAGAGACCCAGTACTTC
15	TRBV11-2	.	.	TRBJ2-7	CASSSGGGQAREQYF	TGTGCCAGCAGCTCGGGCGGGGGCCAGGCAAGGGAGCAGTACTTC
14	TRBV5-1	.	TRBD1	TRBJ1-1	CASSLKDRGTEAFF	TGCGCCAGCAGCTTGAAGGACAGGGGGACTGAAGCTTTCTTT
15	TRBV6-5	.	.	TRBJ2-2	CASTAGAGYTGELFF	TGTGCCAGCACGGCGGGGGCGGGGTACACCGGGGAGCTGTTTTTT
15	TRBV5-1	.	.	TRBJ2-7	CASSPSTLSSYEQYF	TGCGCCAGCAGCCCATCGACACTGAGCTCCTACGAGCAGTACTTC
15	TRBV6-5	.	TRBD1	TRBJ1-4	CASSPLQGKEEKLFF	TGTGCCAGCAGCCCATTACAGGGGAAAGAGGAAAAACTGTTTTTT
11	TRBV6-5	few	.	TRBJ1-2	CASSYFGGYTF	TGTGCCAGCAGTTACTTCGGGGGCTACACCTTC
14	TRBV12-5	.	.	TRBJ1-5	CASGFGGLNQPQHF	TGTGCTAGTGGTTTCGGGGGGCTCAATCAGCCCCAGCATTTT
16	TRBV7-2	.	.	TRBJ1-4	CASSSSREGTNEKLFF	TGTGCCAGCAGCTCGAGCCGGGAGGGGACTAATGAAAAACTGTTTTTT
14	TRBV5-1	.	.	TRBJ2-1	CASSLTASNNEQFF	TGCGCCAGCAGCTTGACAGCTTCGAACAATGAGCAGTTCTTC
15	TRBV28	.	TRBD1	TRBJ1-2	CASSLPTTGADGYTF	TGTGCCAGCAGTTTACCGACGACAGGGGCGGATGGCTACACCTTC
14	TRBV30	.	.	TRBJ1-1	CAWSFRVRNTEAFF	TGTGCCTGGAGTTTCAGGGTAAGGAACACTGAAGCTTTCTTT
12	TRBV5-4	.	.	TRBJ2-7	CASSGYRVEQYF	TGTGCCAGCAGCGGGTACAGGGTCGAGCAGTACTTC
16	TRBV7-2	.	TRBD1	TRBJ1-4	CASSRNQGATNEKLFF	TGTGCCAGCAGCCGCAATCAGGGGGCAACTAATGAAAAACTGTTTTTT
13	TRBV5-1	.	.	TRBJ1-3	CASSPESGNTIYF	TGCGCCAGCAGCCCGGAGTCTGGAAACACCATATATTTT
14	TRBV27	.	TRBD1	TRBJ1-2	CASSTPDRGRGYTF	TGTGCCAGCAGTACCCCGGACAGGGGACGTGGCTACACCTTC
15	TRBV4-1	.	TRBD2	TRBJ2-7	CASSQRLAGEYEQYF	TGCGCCAGCAGCCAACGACTAGCGGGGGAGTACGAGCAGTACTTC
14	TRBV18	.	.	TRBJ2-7	CASSLSGQSYEQYF	TGTGCCAGCTCCCTTTCTGGACAGTCCTACGAGCAGTACTTC
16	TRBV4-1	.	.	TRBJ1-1	CASSQDHGRLNTEAFF	TGCGCCAGCAGCCAAGATCACGGCAGGCTGAACACTGAAGCTTTCTTT
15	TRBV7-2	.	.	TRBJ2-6	CASSFRGGGANVLTF	TGTGCCAGCAGCTTCAGGGGTGGTGGGGCCAACGTCCTGACTTTC
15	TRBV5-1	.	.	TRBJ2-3	CASSLATGGTDTQYF	TGCGCCAGCAGCTTGGCGACAGGAGGCACAGATACGCAGTATTTT
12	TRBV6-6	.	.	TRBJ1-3	CARGPGGDTIYF	TGTGCCAGGGGACCGGGGGGGGACACCATATATTTT
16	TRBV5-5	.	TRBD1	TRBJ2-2	CASSYPGTGFNGELFF	TGTGCCAGCAGCTACCCCGGGACAGGGTTTAACGGGGAGCTGTTTTTT
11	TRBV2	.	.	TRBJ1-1	CASSELIEAFF	TGTGCCAGCAGTGAGCTAATTGAAGCTTTCTTT
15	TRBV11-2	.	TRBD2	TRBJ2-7	CASSPKGTSSYEQYF	TGTGCCAGCAGCCCGAAAGGGACTAGTTCCTACGAGCAGTACTTC
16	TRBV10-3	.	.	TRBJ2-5	CAISESWFQGRETQYF	TGTGCCATCAGTGAGTCGTGGTTTCAGGGTAGGGAGACCCAGTACTTC
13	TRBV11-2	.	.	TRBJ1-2	CASSLNGYGGYTF	TGTGCCAGCAGCTTAAACGGGTACGGGGGCTACACCTTC
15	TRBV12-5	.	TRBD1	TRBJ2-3	CASGLGDSSTDTQYF	TGTGCTAGTGGTTTGGGGGACAGTAGCACAGATACGCAGTATTTT
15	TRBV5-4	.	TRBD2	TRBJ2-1	CASSLSGTTYNEQFF	TGTGCCAGCAGCTTGTCTGGGACTACATACAATGAGCAGTTCTTC
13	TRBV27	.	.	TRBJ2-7	CATKDRPHGEQYF	TGTGCCACCAAGGACAGACCCCATGGCGAGCAGTACTTC
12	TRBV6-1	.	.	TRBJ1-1	CASAGWNTEAFF	TGTGCCAGCGCCGGGTGGAACACTGAAGCTTTCTTT
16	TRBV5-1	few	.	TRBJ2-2	CASSGRPPRDTGELFF	TGCGCCAGCAGCGGGAGACCTCCTAGGGACACCGGGGAGCTGTTTTTT
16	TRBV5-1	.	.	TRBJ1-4	CASSLMAVATNEKLFF	TGCGCCAGCAGCTTAATGGCCGTTGCAACTAATGAAAAACTGTTTTTT
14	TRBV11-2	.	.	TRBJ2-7	CASSLAVSPYEQYF	TGTGCCAGCAGCTTAGCAGTCTCACCCTACGAGCAGTACTTC
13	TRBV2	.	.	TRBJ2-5	CASSTNFGETQYF	TGTGCCAGCAGTACCAATTTCGGGGAGACCCAGTACTTC
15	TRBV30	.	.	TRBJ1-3	CAWRADAAPSNTIYF	TGTGCCTGGAGAGCGGACGCTGCCCCATCAAACACCATATATTTT
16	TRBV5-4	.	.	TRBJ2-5	CASSPGMSSVQETQYF	TGTGCCAGCAGCCCGGGGATGTCCTCGGTCCAAGAGACCCAGTACTTC
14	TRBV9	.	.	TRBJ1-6	CASSVDRVPSPLHF	TGTGCCAGCAGCGTAGACAGGGTACCTTCACCCCTCCACTTT
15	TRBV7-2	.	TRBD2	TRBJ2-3	CASSSGLGSTDTQYF	TGTGCCAGCAGCTCGGGACTAGGGAGCACAGATACGCAGTATTTT
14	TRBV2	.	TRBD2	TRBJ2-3	CASKLAGNTDTQYF	TGTGCCAGCAAACTAGCGGGGAACACAGATACGCAGTATTTT
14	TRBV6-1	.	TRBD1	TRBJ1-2	CASSTSGTGFGYTF	TGTGCCAGCAGTACCTCCGGGACAGGGTTTGGCTACACCTTC
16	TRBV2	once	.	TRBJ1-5	CASSGRQTYSNQPQHF	TGTGCCAGCAGTGGGCGACAGACTTATAGCAATCAGCCCCAGCATTTT
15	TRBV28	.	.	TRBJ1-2	CASSLSGRGGYGYTF	TGTGCCAGCAGTTTATCTGGGCGGGGGGGTTACGGCTACACCTTC
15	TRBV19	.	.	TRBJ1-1	CASTGGLFGQPEAFF	TGTGCCAGTACCGGGGGGCTATTCGGCCAACCTGAAGCTTTCTTT
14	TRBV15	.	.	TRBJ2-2	CATSRQLNTGELFF	TGTGCCACCAGCAGGCAACTGAACACCGGGGAGCTGTTTTTT
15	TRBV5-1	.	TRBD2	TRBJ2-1	CASSAGLAFYNEQFF	TGCGCCAGCAGCGCGGGACTAGCGTTCTACAATGAGCAGTTCTTC
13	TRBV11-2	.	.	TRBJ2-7	CASSFGQTYEQYF	TGTGCCAGCAGCTTCGGACAGACCTACGAGCAGTACTTC